These 29 T cell receptor beta chains share one sample of origin, sequenced in a study of blood T cell repertoires in COVID-19. The protocol was immunoSEQ multiplex PCR, while the TCRdb copy is restricted to in-frame clones and leaves out a portion. The table shows some 200,000 clones, with around 82% occurring only once. Sequences were obtained from PBMCs or T cells enriched from blood (not recorded which). All receptors come from a woman between 45 and 60 years old who had been exposed to COVID-19.

The chain joins TRBV18 to TRBJ1-2; no clear D gene. Trimming removed 6 bases from V and 0 bases from J, with 17 bases in between. Germline CDR1 is KGHSH and CDR2 is LQKENI. CDR3 length equals 16 residues. The CDR3 coding sequence is TGTGCCAGCTCCCCGACGAGTACAGTTTCTAACTATGGCTACACCTTC. It codes for CASSPTSTVSNYGYTF.

CDR3 in DNA: TGTGCCAGCAGCCCGGGTGGCAGGGATCAGCCCCAGCATTTT. It yields the protein CASSPGGRDQPQHF. The chain employs TRBV6-2 or TRBV6-3 and TRBJ1-5; a weak D match, TRBD1 (5 bases). Trimming removed 6 bases from V and 5 bases from J, with 14 bases in between. Germline CDR1 MNHEY, CDR2 SVGEGT. This CDR3 comprises 14 residues.

The rearrangement joins TRBV6-5 to TRBJ2-7, with 7 bases matching TRBD1. CDR1 is MNHEY and CDR2 is SVGAGI in the germline V gene. V was pared by 5 bases and J by 3 bases, with 4 bases of the junction left unmatched. CDR3 length: 13 residues. The CDR3 here is CASSTGANYEQYF. CDR3 nucleotides: TGTGCCAGCAGTACAGGGGCTAACTACGAGCAGTACTTC.

The chain is built from TRBV28 and TRBJ1-6; a weak D match, TRBD1 (6 bases). CDR1 and CDR2 from the germline V gene are MDHEN and SYDVKM. V lost 5 bases and J 9 bases, leaving 17 bases between the germline ends. CDR3 length: 15 amino acids. The CDR3 loop reads CASSLRGGFGSPLHF. For the CDR3, the DNA is TGTGCCAGCAGTCTTCGAGGGGGATTCGGTTCACCCCTCCACTTT.

This chain uses TRBV5-1 with TRBJ1-1, with D perhaps matching TRBD1 (6 bases). The CDR3 contains 13 residues. Germline V gene data show CDR1 as SGHRS and CDR2 as YFSETQ. Trimming took 4 bases from V and 3 from J, leaving 10 bases between them. CDR3 coding DNA: TGCGCCAGCAGCCCGGGACACCACACTGAAGCTTTCTTT. Protein: CASSPGHHTEAFF.

The chain employs TRBV5-6 and TRBJ1-3; D is possibly TRBD1 (5 bases). Trimming removed 6 bases at V and 0 bases at J, with 10 bases between. CDR1 is SGHDT and CDR2 is YYEEEE in the germline V gene. The CDR3 totals 14 residues. This CDR3 is CASTDKFSGNTIYF. The CDR3 DNA follows: TGTGCCAGCACGGACAAGTTCTCTGGAAACACCATATATTTT.

The chain uses TRBV18 and TRBJ1-4; 7 nucleotides align to TRBD1. The CDR3 runs to 15 residues. Germline lookup yields CDR1 KGHSH and CDR2 LQKENI. J gave up 5 bases and V 6 bases, and 9 bases lay outside the gene matches. Here the CDR3 DNA reads TGTGCCAGCTCCCGTCCCGGGGGACAGAATGAAAAACTGTTTTTT. Translated: CASSRPGGQNEKLFF.

This chain joins TRBV29-1 and TRBJ2-5; 9 nucleotides match TRBD2. Unmatched junction bases numbered 3, after V lost 2 bases and J lost 2 bases. The CDR3 is made up of 14 amino acids. CDR1 and CDR2 from the germline V gene are SQVTM and ANQGSEA. CDR3 in DNA: TGCAGCGTTGAAATTAGCGGGGGTCAAGAGACCCAGTACTTC. Protein product: CSVEISGGQETQYF. Together with reference TRBV29-1 and TRBJ2-5, the CDR3 gives the full variable domain: SAVISQKPSRDICQRGTSLTIQCQVDSQVTMMFWYRQQPGQSLTLIATANQGSEATYESGFVIDKFPISRPNLTFSTLTVSNMSPEDSSIYLCSVEISGGQETQYFGPGTRLLVL.

The CDR3: CASSLGQGTGELFF. In DNA, the CDR3 is TGCGCCAGCAGCTTGGGTCAGGGCACCGGGGAGCTGTTTTTT. V and J are TRBV5-1 and TRBJ2-2; D possibly corresponds to TRBD1 (5 bases). V gave up 0 bases and J gave up 4 bases, with 7 bases separating them. The CDR3 covers 14 residues. In germline, CDR1 is SGHRS, CDR2 YFSETQ.

This sequence joins TRBV6-1 and TRBJ2-1, with 8 bases fitting TRBD2. In germline, CDR1 is MNHNS, CDR2 SASEGT. Germline trimming cut 6 bases from V and 5 bases from J; bases unmatched to any gene: 9. There are 15 residues in the CDR3. The CDR3 here is CASSRSSGVNNEQFF. As DNA, the CDR3 is TGTGCCAGCAGCCGGAGTAGCGGGGTTAACAATGAGCAGTTCTTC.

The DNA for the CDR3 is TGTGCCATCAGTATCGGACGGGGGAACACTGAAGCTTTCTTT. This sequence encodes CAISIGRGNTEAFF. The chain couples TRBV10-3 to TRBJ1-1; D is uncertain. CDR1 ENHRY and CDR2 SYGVKD come from the germline V gene. The ends were cut back, 5 bases at V and 1 base at J, with 11 bases in the middle. The CDR3 consists of 14 residues.

The chain carries TRBV7-8 and TRBJ1-6; TRBD1 is a possible D gene (5 bases). Trimming pared 5 bases from V and 10 bases from J, leaving 24 bases between. This CDR3 is 17 amino acids long. Looked up from germline, CDR1 is SGHVS and CDR2 is FQNEAQ. The CDR3 is CASSPPGRGGITSPLHF. CDR3 in DNA: TGTGCCAGCAGCCCGCCGGGACGGGGAGGGATCACGTCACCCCTCCACTTT.

The rearrangement joins TRBV10-1 to TRBJ2-3; tentative D call: TRBD2 (5 bases). The germline gives CDR1 WNHNN, CDR2 SYGVQD (reference sequence). The CDR3 is 15 residues long. V was clipped by 2 bases and J by 5 bases, with 14 bases between them. The CDR3, as DNA: TGCGCCAGCAGTGAGGCCGGGTGGGCGGGAGATACGCAGTATTTT. It is translated as CASSEAGWAGDTQYF.

The chain joins TRBV30 to TRBJ1-6; perhaps TRBD1 as D (5 bases). Germline V gene data show CDR1 as GTSNPN and CDR2 as SVGIG (reference sequence). V lost 3 bases, J lost 9 bases, and 9 bases lay in between. This CDR3 contains 12 residues. The CDR3 DNA reads as TGTGCCTGGAGCTCGGGGGTTTCACCCCTCCACTTT. Translating it yields CAWSSGVSPLHF. The full variable domain, in which reference TRBV30 and TRBJ1-6 provide the parts outside the CDR3, is SQTIHQWPATLVQPVGSPLSLECTVEGTSNPNLYWYRQAAGRGLQLLFYSVGIGQISSEVPQNLSASRPQDRQFILSSKKLLLSDSGFYLCAWSSGVSPLHFGNGTRLTVT.

The V call is TRBV10-2, the J call TRBJ1-2; D is possibly TRBD1 (5 bases). V was cut by 3 bases and J by 8 bases, with 10 bases left in between. The CDR3 length is 12 residues. Per germline, CDR1 WSHSY and CDR2 SAAADI. The CDR3 DNA reads TGCGCCAGCAGTGACAGGGTGGGCGGCTACACCTTC. Protein sequence: CASSDRVGGYTF.

This clone has a handful of counts. J is TRBJ1-3 and V is TRBV6-5; TRBD1 aligns across 7 bases. The J segment lost 0 bases and the V segment lost 5 bases, leaving 4 bases of the junction unmatched. CDR1 is MNHEY, CDR2 SVGAGI, per germline. The length of the CDR3 is 15 residues. The chain's CDR3 is CASSPGQNSGNTIYF. The CDR3 bases are TGTGCCAGCAGTCCGGGACAGAACTCTGGAAACACCATATATTTT.

This chain's CDR3 is CASSLFGTGRNEQFF. The CDR3 DNA follows: TGCGCCAGCAGCTTGTTTGGGACAGGGAGGAATGAGCAGTTCTTC. The chain employs TRBV5-1 and TRBJ2-1; TRBD1 matches 9 bases. CDR1 and CDR2 (germline): SGHRS, YFSETQ. This CDR3 comprises 15 residues. J gave up 7 bases and V 1 base, and 6 bases lay outside the gene matches. The full variable domain, rest sourced from reference TRBV5-1 and TRBJ2-1, is KAGVTQTPRYLIKTRGQQVTLSCSPISGHRSVSWYQQTPGQGLQFLFEYFSETQRNKGNFPGRFSGRQFSNSRSEMNVSTLELGDSALYLCASSLFGTGRNEQFFGPGTRLTVL.

V usage is TRBV5-6 and J usage is TRBJ1-1; tentative D call: TRBD1 (6 bases). V lost 3 bases to trimming and J lost 0 bases, with 21 bases between them. CDR3 length equals 18 residues. Germline CDR1 is SGHDT and CDR2 is YYEEEE. CDR3 sequence reads: CASSSMRRGGAMNTEAFF. The CDR3 DNA is TGTGCCAGCAGCTCAATGAGAAGGGGGGGCGCCATGAACACTGAAGCTTTCTTT.

The chain links TRBV7-2 to TRBJ1-1, with D perhaps TRBD1 (6 bases). Trimming took 5 bases from V and 8 from J, leaving 15 bases between them. The CDR3 totals 13 residues. The V gene's germline CDR1 is SGHTA and CDR2 FQGNSA. CDR3 bases: TGTGCCAGCAGCCTAAGAGCAAGGGGGGAAGCTTTCTTT. This encodes CASSLRARGEAFF. The full variable domain, completed using reference TRBV7-2 and TRBJ1-1, is GAGVSQSPSNKVTEKGKDVELRCDPISGHTALYWYRQSLGQGLEFLIYFQGNSAPDKSGLPSDRFSAERTGGSVSTLTIQRTQQEDSAVYLCASSLRARGEAFFGQGTRLTVV.

The rearrangement joins TRBV5-6 to TRBJ1-2, with 8 bases fitting TRBD1. This CDR3 contains 15 residues. The V segment lost 1 base and the J segment 3 bases; nucleotides outside the gene matches: 5. Germline V gives CDR1 SGHDT, CDR2 YYEEEE. The CDR3 spells CASSLSGTGDYGYTF. CDR3 DNA sequence: TGTGCCAGCAGCTTGAGTGGGACAGGAGACTATGGCTACACCTTC.

Only one count was recorded for this clone. The rearrangement joins TRBV28 to TRBJ1-2, with unresolved D. The CDR3 spans 14 residues. Germline CDR1 reads MDHEN; CDR2 reads SYDVKM. The V end lost 5 bases, the J end lost 3 bases, and 13 bases lay between the germline ends. The CDR3 DNA is TGTGCCAGCAGTCTAGGTTGGGGAGACTATGGCTACACCTTC. Protein: CASSLGWGDYGYTF.

The genes are TRBV9 and TRBJ2-7; D possibly corresponds to TRBD1 (6 bases). Germline V gene data show CDR1 as SGDLS and CDR2 as YYNGEE. The CDR3 has 18 residues. V gave up 0 bases and J gave up 3 bases, with 22 bases separating them. The CDR3 sequence: CASSVDPPQSRGGYEQYF. The CDR3 DNA reads as TGTGCCAGCAGCGTAGACCCCCCCCAAAGCAGGGGTGGCTACGAGCAGTACTTC. Full variable domain (missing parts from reference TRBV9 and TRBJ2-7): DSGVTQTPKHLITATGQRVTLRCSPRSGDLSVYWYQQSLDQGLQFLIQYYNGEERAKGNILERFSAQQFPDLHSELNLSSLELGDSALYFCASSVDPPQSRGGYEQYFGPGTRLTVT.

This clone was seen a handful of times. The chain uses TRBV14 and TRBJ2-7; TRBD2 is a possible D gene (6 bases). Germline CDR1 and CDR2: SGHDN and FVKESK. This CDR3 contains 16 residues. V lost 4 bases to trimming and J lost 3 bases, with 19 bases between them. The CDR3 region is CASSLSRDSTLYEQYF. The CDR3 DNA sequence: TGTGCCAGCAGCCTGTCCCGGGACTCCACCCTCTACGAGCAGTACTTC.

V usage is TRBV7-2 and J usage is TRBJ1-1; D gene ambiguous. Germline V gene data show CDR1 as SGHTA and CDR2 as FQGNSA. V lost 2 bases, J lost 6 bases, and 22 bases lay in between. This CDR3 region has 17 residues. The CDR3 sequence: CASSLLKALVSGAEAFF. The CDR3 nucleotides are TGTGCCAGCAGCTTACTCAAAGCTTTAGTAAGTGGAGCTGAAGCTTTCTTT.

This chain connects TRBV5-6 to TRBJ2-3; no clear D gene. The CDR3 length is 13 residues. Germline V lookup: CDR1 SGHDT, CDR2 YYEEEE. Trimming removed 0 bases at V and 5 bases at J, with 7 bases between. The CDR3 DNA reads TGTGCCAGCAGCTTGGCTCCAGGAGATACGCAGTATTTT. It is translated as CASSLAPGDTQYF.

The chain uses TRBV11-2 and TRBJ2-3; 9 bases are a match to TRBD1. The CDR3 extends over 15 amino acids. CDR1 SGHAT and CDR2 FQNNGV come from the germline V gene. J was trimmed by 3 bases and V by 5 bases; bases with no gene match: 6. This chain's CDR3 is CASSRDRGETDTQYF. In DNA, the CDR3 is TGTGCCAGCAGCCGAGACAGGGGGGAAACAGATACGCAGTATTTT.

The chain recombines TRBV19 with TRBJ2-5; tentative D call: TRBD1 (6 bases). CDR1 is LNHDA, CDR2 SQIVND, per germline (reference sequence). The CDR3 sequence is 13 residues long. V gave up 6 bases and J gave up 0 bases, with 8 bases separating them. Here the CDR3 reads CASSDRNQETQYF. The CDR3 bases are TGTGCCAGTAGCGACAGGAACCAAGAGACCCAGTACTTC.

The chain uses TRBV3-1 (or the pseudogene TRBV3-2) and TRBJ2-6; a weak D match, TRBD2 (6 bases). Trimming removed 2 bases at V and 2 bases at J, with 10 bases between. The CDR3 is 16 amino acids. Germline V gene lookup returns CDR1 LGHDT and CDR2 YNNKEL (reference sequence). The CDR3 is CASSQRRGTGANVLTF. CDR3 nucleotide sequence: TGTGCCAGCAGCCAAAGACGGGGGACTGGGGCCAACGTCCTGACTTTC.

The J gene is TRBJ1-1, the V gene TRBV5-1; 9 bases are a match to TRBD1. Germline V gene lookup returns CDR1 SGHRS and CDR2 YFSETQ. Trimming took 4 bases from V and 0 from J; bases not matched to a gene: 16. The CDR3 has 19 amino acids. CDR3 amino acids: CASSPIKWGDRALNTEAFF. In DNA, the CDR3 is TGCGCCAGCAGCCCAATTAAGTGGGGGGACAGGGCTCTGAACACTGAAGCTTTCTTT.